A selection of T cell receptor beta chains follows, all from one sample in a study of PD-L1 blockade in urothelial cancer. The assay was immunoSEQ multiplex PCR, and TCRdb's table has in-frame clones only and misses some. The sample lists about 120,000 clones; approximately 90% were seen once. The source was PBMCs, collected around atezolizumab (anti-PD-L1) treatment. Source of these receptors: a man between 60 and 70 years old with urothelial cancer. Each CDR3 is given with its conserved first and last residue. Fields, in order: V gene, D gene, J gene, clone size, CDR3 DNA, CDR3 protein. D genes are given only for firm matches. Expanded clones get a size class; other rows say once, few or many, or leave the size out.

V: TRBV5-1; D: TRBD1; J: TRBJ2-7; size: NA; DNA: TGCGCCAGCAGTCGGGGACAGGGCTACGAGCAGTACTTC; CDR3: CASSRGQGYEQYF
V: TRBV28; D: NA; J: TRBJ1-3; size: NA; DNA: TGTGCCAGCAGTTTTGGCGGGTACTCTGGAAACACCATATATTTT; CDR3: CASSFGGYSGNTIYF
V: TRBV7-2; D: NA; J: TRBJ2-5; size: NA; DNA: TGTGCCAGCAGCTTAGAGGCAGGGAAAGAGACCCAGTACTTC; CDR3: CASSLEAGKETQYF
V: TRBV6-6; D: TRBD1; J: TRBJ2-2; size: NA; DNA: TGTGCCAGTCAGTTGGACAGGGGAAGACACACCGGGGAGCTGTTTTTT; CDR3: CASQLDRGRHTGELFF
V: TRBV5-1; D: NA; J: TRBJ1-1; size: NA; DNA: TGCGCCAGCAGCTTGGTTGTGGGGGCTGGGACTGAAGCTTTCTTT; CDR3: CASSLVVGAGTEAFF
V: TRBV11-3; D: NA; J: TRBJ2-7; size: NA; DNA: TGTGCCAGCAGCCCCGAGGACGAGCAGTACTTC; CDR3: CASSPEDEQYF
V: TRBV5-6; D: NA; J: TRBJ1-1; size: NA; DNA: TGTGCCAGCAGCTTGGCAGTGGGGCGTCCTGAAGCTTTCTTT; CDR3: CASSLAVGRPEAFF
V: TRBV28; D: TRBD1; J: TRBJ1-2; size: NA; DNA: TGTGCCAGCAGTTTAATCCCCTTCAGGGGGAGCGGCTACACCTTC; CDR3: CASSLIPFRGSGYTF
V: TRBV28; D: TRBD1; J: TRBJ2-6; size: NA; DNA: TGTGCCAGCAGGGGAACAGGGGCGACTGGGGCCAACGTCCTGACTTTC; CDR3: CASRGTGATGANVLTF
V: TRBV6-5; D: NA; J: TRBJ1-1; size: NA; DNA: TGTGCCAGCAGTTACTCGGACTCCCCACTCACTGAAGCTTTCTTT; CDR3: CASSYSDSPLTEAFF
V: TRBV5-6; D: NA; J: TRBJ1-3; size: NA; DNA: TGTGCCAGCAGCTTGGCCGGGTCCTGGAGCCCTGGAAACACCATATATTTT; CDR3: CASSLAGSWSPGNTIYF
V: TRBV18; D: NA; J: TRBJ2-3; size: NA; DNA: TGTGCCAGCTCACTTCTTCCGGATACGCAGTATTTT; CDR3: CASSLLPDTQYF
V: TRBV7-8; D: TRBD1; J: TRBJ2-5; size: NA; DNA: TGTGCCAGCAGCTTAAAGCGATACCGGGACAGGGAGCAAGAGACCCAGTACTTC; CDR3: CASSLKRYRDREQETQYF
V: TRBV5-4; D: TRBD1; J: TRBJ1-4; size: NA; DNA: TGTGCCAGCAGCCCGACAGGGACCAATGAAAAACTGTTTTTT; CDR3: CASSPTGTNEKLFF
V: TRBV4-1; D: NA; J: TRBJ2-4; size: NA; DNA: TGCGCCAGCAGCCAAGAGGTGGGGCCAGGGGGGTCGGACATTCAGTACTTC; CDR3: CASSQEVGPGGSDIQYF
V: TRBV4-1; D: TRBD1; J: TRBJ1-1; size: NA; DNA: TGCGCCAGCAGTCCGACAGGGATAGGGACTGAAGCTTTCTTT; CDR3: CASSPTGIGTEAFF
V: TRBV30; D: TRBD1; J: TRBJ1-5; size: NA; DNA: TGTGCCTGGAGTGTTACCGGACAGGGCCTTCAGCCCCAGCATTTT; CDR3: CAWSVTGQGLQPQHF
V: TRBV6-5; D: TRBD1; J: TRBJ1-5; size: NA; DNA: TGTGCCAGCAGGAAAGGACAGGAATATCAGCCCCAGCATTTT; CDR3: CASRKGQEYQPQHF
V: TRBV15; D: TRBD1; J: TRBJ2-3; size: NA; DNA: TGTGCCACCAGCAGAGCTCGCGGACAGGGGACCGATACGCAGTATTTT; CDR3: CATSRARGQGTDTQYF
V: TRBV11-3; D: TRBD1; J: TRBJ2-7; size: few; DNA: TGTGCCAGCAGCTACAGGGGTACGGCCTACGAGCAGTACTTC; CDR3: CASSYRGTAYEQYF
V: TRBV6-1; D: TRBD2; J: TRBJ2-5; size: NA; DNA: TGTGCCAGCAGTCCGACTAGCGGGGGGGCAGAGACCCAGTACTTC; CDR3: CASSPTSGGAETQYF
V: TRBV5-4; D: TRBD1; J: TRBJ2-7; size: NA; DNA: TGTGCCAGCAGAGATTCCGGGACAGGGGGCAATACCTACGAGCAGTACTTC; CDR3: CASRDSGTGGNTYEQYF
V: TRBV12-5; D: NA; J: TRBJ1-2; size: NA; DNA: TGTGCTAGTGGCCCAGGGACGGGGGCTAACTATGGCTACACCTTC; CDR3: CASGPGTGANYGYTF
V: TRBV27; D: TRBD2; J: TRBJ2-5; size: NA; DNA: TGTGCCAGCAGTGCCCAACTAGCGGGAGGGTTAGAGACCCAGTACTTC; CDR3: CASSAQLAGGLETQYF
V: TRBV7-9; D: NA; J: TRBJ2-1; size: NA; DNA: TGTGCCAGCAGCGTCCCTGGGGCGTTGAACAATGAGCAGTTCTTC; CDR3: CASSVPGALNNEQFF
V: TRBV19; D: TRBD2; J: TRBJ2-2; size: NA; DNA: TGTGCCAGTACTCAATTACGGGGGGGTGAGCTGTTTTTT; CDR3: CASTQLRGGELFF
V: TRBV10-1; D: NA; J: TRBJ1-5; size: NA; DNA: TGCGCCCTCAGATTCTCCGGCAATCAGCCCCAGCATTTT; CDR3: CALRFSGNQPQHF
V: TRBV7-6; D: NA; J: TRBJ2-5; size: NA; DNA: TGTGCCAGCAGCTTAGGACAAGCAATAGAGACCCAGTACTTC; CDR3: CASSLGQAIETQYF
V: TRBV7-8; D: NA; J: TRBJ1-5; size: NA; DNA: TGTGCCAGCAGCTTTCGGACAGAGAGCAATCAGCCCCAGCATTTT; CDR3: CASSFRTESNQPQHF
V: TRBV28; D: TRBD1; J: TRBJ1-5; size: NA; DNA: TGTGCCAGCAGTTCCATGGACAGGGTGGGGAATCAGCCCCAGCATTTT; CDR3: CASSSMDRVGNQPQHF
V: TRBV2; D: TRBD2; J: TRBJ2-5; size: once; DNA: TGTGCCAGTTTAGCGGGGGTGCAAGAGACCCAGTACTTC; CDR3: CASLAGVQETQYF
V: TRBV28; D: NA; J: TRBJ2-3; size: NA; DNA: TGTGCCAGCAGTTTGGGGGCGGCAGATACGCAGTATTTT; CDR3: CASSLGAADTQYF
V: TRBV6-5; D: TRBD1; J: TRBJ1-1; size: NA; DNA: TGTGCCAGCAGTTCGACAGGGGGCACTGAAGCTTTCTTT; CDR3: CASSSTGGTEAFF
V: TRBV7-8; D: NA; J: TRBJ2-5; size: NA; DNA: TGTGCCAGCAGCTTAGGGACAGTCCAAGAGACCCAGTACTTC; CDR3: CASSLGTVQETQYF
V: TRBV5-4; D: NA; J: TRBJ1-3; size: NA; DNA: TGTGCCAGCAGCTTGTATCGACAGAGCTCTGGAAACACCATATATTTT; CDR3: CASSLYRQSSGNTIYF
V: TRBV19; D: NA; J: TRBJ1-5; size: NA; DNA: TGTGCCAGTAGTAGTGGGGCGAGCAATCAGCCCCAGCATTTT; CDR3: CASSSGASNQPQHF
V: TRBV6-5; D: TRBD2; J: TRBJ2-5; size: NA; DNA: TGTGCCAGCAGTCTTCTAGCGGGGGAGAGGGAGACCCAGTACTTC; CDR3: CASSLLAGERETQYF
V: TRBV9; D: NA; J: TRBJ1-6; size: NA; DNA: TGTGCCAGCAGCGTAGCTCAGGCGTCATCCCTCCACTTT; CDR3: CASSVAQASSLHF
V: TRBV6-5; D: NA; J: TRBJ1-6; size: NA; DNA: TGTGCCAGCAGTACATACACCCCGAATAATTCACCCCTCCACTTT; CDR3: CASSTYTPNNSPLHF
V: TRBV20-1; D: NA; J: TRBJ2-7; size: NA; DNA: TGCAGTGCTCGGGCGCGGGTAGAGCAGTACTTC; CDR3: CSARARVEQYF
V: TRBV9; D: NA; J: TRBJ1-3; size: NA; DNA: TGTGCCAGCGGTTCAAGTGGGGGCCCAGGGAACACCATATATTTT; CDR3: CASGSSGGPGNTIYF
V: TRBV5-5; D: TRBD1; J: TRBJ2-5; size: NA; DNA: TGTGCCAGCAGCTTGCGATCAGGGGGCGAAGAGACCCAGTACTTC; CDR3: CASSLRSGGEETQYF
V: TRBV11-3; D: TRBD1; J: TRBJ1-4; size: NA; DNA: TGTGCCAGCAGCTCCGGGACAGGGAACGGTGAAAAACTGTTTTTT; CDR3: CASSSGTGNGEKLFF
V: TRBV7-2; D: NA; J: TRBJ1-1; size: NA; DNA: TGTGCCAGCAGCTTAGAATTTGGGGGCGGGAACACTGAAGCTTTCTTT; CDR3: CASSLEFGGGNTEAFF
V: TRBV19; D: TRBD1; J: TRBJ1-1; size: NA; DNA: TGTGCCAGTAGTGACCGAGGACAGGGGAACACTGAAGCTTTCTTT; CDR3: CASSDRGQGNTEAFF